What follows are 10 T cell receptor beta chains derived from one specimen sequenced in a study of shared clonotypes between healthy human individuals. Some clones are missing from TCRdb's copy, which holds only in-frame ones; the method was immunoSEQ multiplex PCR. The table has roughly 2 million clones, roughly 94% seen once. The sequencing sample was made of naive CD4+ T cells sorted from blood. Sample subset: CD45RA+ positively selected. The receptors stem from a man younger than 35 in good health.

CDR3 sequence (DNA): TGTGCCAGTAGTATAGATGGGGGACCGGTAGCCAAAAACATTCAGTACTTC. Protein product: CASSIDGGPVAKNIQYF. The J gene is TRBJ2-4, the V gene TRBV19; D may be TRBD1 or TRBD2 (5 bases each). V was shortened by 0 bases and J by 0 bases, with 12 bases between the two germline ends. CDR1 is LNHDA, CDR2 SQIVND, per germline (reference sequence). The CDR3 consists of 17 residues.

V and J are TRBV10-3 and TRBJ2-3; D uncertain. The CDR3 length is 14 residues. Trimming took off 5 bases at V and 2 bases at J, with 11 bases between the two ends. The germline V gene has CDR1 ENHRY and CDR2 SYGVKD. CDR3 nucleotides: TGTGCCATCAGTCCGGCTCCACTCACAGATACGCAGTATTTT. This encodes CAISPAPLTDTQYF.

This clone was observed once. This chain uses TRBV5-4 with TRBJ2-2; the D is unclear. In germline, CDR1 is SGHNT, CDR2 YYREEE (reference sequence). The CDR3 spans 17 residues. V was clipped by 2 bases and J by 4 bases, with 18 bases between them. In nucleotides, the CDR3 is TGTGCCAGCAGCTTTGCTCCCGGGTCTTCGGGCACCGGGGAGCTGTTTTTT. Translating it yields CASSFAPGSSGTGELFF. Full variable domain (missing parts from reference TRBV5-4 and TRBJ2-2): ETGVTQSPTHLIKTRGQQVTLRCSSQSGHNTVSWYQQALGQGPQFIFQYYREEENGRGNFPPRFSGLQFPNYSSELNVNALELDDSALYLCASSFAPGSSGTGELFFGEGSRLTVL.

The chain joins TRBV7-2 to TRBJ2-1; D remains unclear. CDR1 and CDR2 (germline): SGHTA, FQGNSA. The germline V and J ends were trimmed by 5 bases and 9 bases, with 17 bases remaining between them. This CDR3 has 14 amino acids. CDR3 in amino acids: CASSPVVSPVEQFF. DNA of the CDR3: TGTGCCAGCAGCCCCGTAGTATCCCCCGTTGAGCAGTTCTTC.

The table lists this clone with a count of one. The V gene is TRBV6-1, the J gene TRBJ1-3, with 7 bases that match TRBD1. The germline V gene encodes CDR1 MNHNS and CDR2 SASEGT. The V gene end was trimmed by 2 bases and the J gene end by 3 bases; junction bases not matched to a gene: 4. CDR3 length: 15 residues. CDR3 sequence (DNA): TGTGCCAGCAGTGAAACAGGGGCGCATGGAAACACCATATATTTT. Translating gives CASSETGAHGNTIYF.

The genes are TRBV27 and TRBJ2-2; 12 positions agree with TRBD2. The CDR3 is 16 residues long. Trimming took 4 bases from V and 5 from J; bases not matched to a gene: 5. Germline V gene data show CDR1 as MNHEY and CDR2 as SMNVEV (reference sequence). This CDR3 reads CASSYRLAGDTGELFF. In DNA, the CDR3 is TGTGCCAGCAGTTATAGACTAGCGGGAGATACCGGGGAGCTGTTTTTT.

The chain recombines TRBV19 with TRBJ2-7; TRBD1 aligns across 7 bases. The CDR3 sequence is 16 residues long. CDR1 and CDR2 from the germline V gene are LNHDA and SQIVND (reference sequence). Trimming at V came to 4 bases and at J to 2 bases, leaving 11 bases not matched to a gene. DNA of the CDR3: TGTGCCAGTAGTACCTGGGACAGTGGAACCCCCTACGAGCAGTACTTC. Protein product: CASSTWDSGTPYEQYF.

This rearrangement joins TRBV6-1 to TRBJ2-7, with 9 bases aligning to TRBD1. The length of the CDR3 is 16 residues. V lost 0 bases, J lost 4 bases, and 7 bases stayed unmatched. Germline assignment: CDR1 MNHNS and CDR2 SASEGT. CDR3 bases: TGTGCCAGCAGTGAAGCGGTTAGGGACAGGGCGTACGAGCAGTACTTC. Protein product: CASSEAVRDRAYEQYF.

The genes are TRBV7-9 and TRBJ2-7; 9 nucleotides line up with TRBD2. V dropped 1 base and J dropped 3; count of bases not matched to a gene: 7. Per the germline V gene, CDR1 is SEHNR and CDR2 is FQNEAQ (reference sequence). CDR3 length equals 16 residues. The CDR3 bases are TGTGCCAGCAGCTTAGAGGGCCTAGCGGGGAACTACGAGCAGTACTTC. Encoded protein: CASSLEGLAGNYEQYF. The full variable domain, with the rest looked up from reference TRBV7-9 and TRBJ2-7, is DTGVSQNPRHKITKRGQNVTFRCDPISEHNRLYWYRQTLGQGPEFLTYFQNEAQLEKSRLLSDRFSAERPKGSFSTLEIQRTEQGDSAMYLCASSLEGLAGNYEQYFGPGTRLTVT.

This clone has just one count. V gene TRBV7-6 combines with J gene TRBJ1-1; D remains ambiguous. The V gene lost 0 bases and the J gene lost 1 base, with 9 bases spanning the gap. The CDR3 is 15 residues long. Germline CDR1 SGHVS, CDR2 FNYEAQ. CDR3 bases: TGTGCCAGCAGCTTAGCGCCGGAGGGGAACACTGAAGCTTTCTTT. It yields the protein CASSLAPEGNTEAFF.